These 10 T cell receptor beta chains came from one sample sequenced in a study of immune evolution from preneoplasia to lung adenocarcinoma. Produced via immunoSEQ multiplex PCR; TCRdb's table is partial and in-frame only. The sample comprises around 890 clones, approximately 80% of which are singletons, and about 8.1% rests with the top ten. The sample was FFPE tissue from an adenomatous hyperplasia lung lesion. Documented subset: atypical adenomatous hyperplasia (AAH), lung preneoplasia. The receptors were gathered from a person aged 60 to 80 with lung adenocarcinoma.

Of note for this clone: This same CDR3 is encoded by further DNA sequences in the sample. V usage is TRBV7-9 and J usage is TRBJ1-2; TRBD1 matches 7 bases. V dropped 5 bases and J dropped 3; count of bases not matched to a gene: 3. The CDR3 is made up of 13 amino acids. The germline V gene encodes CDR1 SEHNR and CDR2 FQNEAQ (reference sequence). The CDR3 sequence is CASSKTGHYGYTF. The CDR3 DNA reads TGTGCCAGCAGCAAGACAGGGCACTATGGCTACACCTTC.

This clone was counted a few times. The chain joins TRBV7-2 to TRBJ1-1; D perhaps matches TRBD1 (6 bases). Per the germline V gene, CDR1 is SGHTA and CDR2 is FQGNSA. The V and J ends lost 5 bases and 3 bases respectively, with 13 bases between them. The CDR3 has 14 residues. The CDR3 here is CASSQQGSDTEAFF. The DNA of the CDR3 is TGTGCCAGCAGCCAACAGGGATCGGACACTGAAGCTTTCTTT.

This clone was found a few times. This chain uses TRBV29-1 with TRBJ1-2, with 8 bases matching TRBD1. V lost 6 bases, J lost 0 bases, and 6 bases stayed unmatched. Germline assignment: CDR1 SQVTM and CDR2 ANQGSEA. This CDR3 is 14 amino acids long. CDR3 region: CSVPPGQANYGYTF. CDR3 nucleotides: TGCAGCGTCCCCCCGGGACAGGCTAACTATGGCTACACCTTC.

The chain has TRBV14 and TRBJ2-3, with TRBD2 identical over 15 bases. J gave up 2 bases and V 4 bases, and 10 bases lay outside the gene matches. The CDR3 has 19 residues. Germline V CDR1 and CDR2: SGHDN, FVKESK. CDR3: CASSLLPGLAGGNTDTQYF. The DNA of the CDR3 is TGTGCCAGCAGCCTTCTCCCGGGACTAGCGGGGGGAAACACAGATACGCAGTATTTT.

The chain links TRBV15 to TRBJ2-1, with 7 bases identical to TRBD2. V dropped 1 base and J dropped 3; count of bases not matched to a gene: 12. This CDR3 spans 18 amino acids. The germline gives CDR1 LNHNV, CDR2 YYDKDF (reference sequence). The CDR3 DNA follows: TGTGCCACCAGCAGAGGCACCCTGGAGCGGGGCCTCTACAATGAGCAGTTCTTC. This sequence encodes CATSRGTLERGLYNEQFF.

This sequence joins TRBV28 and TRBJ1-1; D unclear. Trimming removed 5 bases from V and 4 bases from J, with 11 bases in between. In germline, CDR1 is MDHEN, CDR2 SYDVKM. This CDR3 region has 13 residues. In nucleotides, the CDR3 is TGTGCCAGCAGTCTCGGGTTACCCACTGAAGCTTTCTTT. Its translation is CASSLGLPTEAFF.

The chain employs TRBV10-1 and TRBJ1-1; TRBD1 agrees at 8 bases. Germline CDR1 WNHNN, CDR2 SYGVQD (reference sequence). The CDR3 runs 14 residues. V gave up 3 bases and J gave up 7 bases; unmatched junction bases: 7. CDR3 sequence (DNA): TGCGCCAGCAGTGAAACCTGGACAGGGCTTGAAGCTTTCTTT. Translating it yields CASSETWTGLEAFF.

V gene TRBV28 combines with J gene TRBJ2-3; D possibly corresponds to TRBD1 (7 bases). CDR3 length equals 17 residues. V gave up 5 bases and J gave up 2 bases, with 20 bases separating them. Germline lookup yields CDR1 MDHEN and CDR2 SYDVKM. The CDR3 bases are TGTGCCAGCAGTCCAGGGGGAGGATGGGGGTACACAGATACGCAGTATTTT. It yields the protein CASSPGGGWGYTDTQYF.

The genes are TRBV27 and TRBJ2-3; D may be TRBD2 (6 bases). Germline V CDR1 and CDR2: MNHEY, SMNVEV (reference sequence). CDR3 length equals 15 residues. Trimming stripped 8 bases from V and 6 bases from J, with 21 bases between. CDR3 residues: CASALSQREVDTQYF. In DNA form, the CDR3 reads TGTGCCAGCGCCTTAAGTCAGAGGGAGGTGGATACGCAGTATTTT.

Points on this clone: The junction does not match germline at one end; this may be a read error. The same CDR3 arises from other DNA sequences in this sample as well. V usage is TRBV27 and J usage is TRBJ2-3; D may be TRBD2 (5 bases). Germline-derived CDR1 and CDR2 are MNHEY and SMNVEV (reference sequence). The CDR3 covers 13 residues. CDR3 sequence reads: CASSSLSRGEQYF. The CDR3 coding sequence is TGTGCCAGCAGTTCCCTTTCTCGGGGAGAGCAGTATTTC.